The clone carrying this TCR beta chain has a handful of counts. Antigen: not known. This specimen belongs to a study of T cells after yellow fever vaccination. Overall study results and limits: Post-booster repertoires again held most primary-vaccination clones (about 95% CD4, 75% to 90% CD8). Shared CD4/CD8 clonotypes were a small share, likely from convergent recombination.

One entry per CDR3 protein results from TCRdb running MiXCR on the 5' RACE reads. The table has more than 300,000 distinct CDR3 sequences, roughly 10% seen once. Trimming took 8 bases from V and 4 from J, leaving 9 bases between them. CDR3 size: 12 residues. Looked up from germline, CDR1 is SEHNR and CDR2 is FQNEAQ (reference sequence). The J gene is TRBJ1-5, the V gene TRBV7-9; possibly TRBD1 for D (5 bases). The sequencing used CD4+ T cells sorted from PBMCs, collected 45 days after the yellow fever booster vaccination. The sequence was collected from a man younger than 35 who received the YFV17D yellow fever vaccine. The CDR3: CASAGRNQPQHF. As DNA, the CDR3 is TGTGCCAGCGCAGGGCGGAATCAGCCCCAGCATTTT.